Following are 14 T cell receptor beta chains from one sample sequenced in a study of T cell changes during pregnancy in multiple sclerosis. Clones were sequenced by immunoSEQ multiplex PCR, and TCRdb holds only the in-frame ones, with some missing. The sample includes roughly 110,000 clones, less than 95% of them seen just once. Here the sequenced sample was peripheral blood, taken before pregnancy. The receptors originated from a female donor with multiple sclerosis, enrolled in a pregnancy study.

The gene calls are TRBV7-3 and TRBJ2-5; 8 bases match TRBD2. Losses at the gene ends were 5 bases for V and 0 bases for J; bases not matched to a gene: 8. This CDR3 has 16 amino acids. Per germline, CDR1 SGHTA and CDR2 FQGTGA. CDR3 in amino acids: CASSRGLAPNQETQYF. The CDR3 nucleotides read TGTGCCAGCAGCAGAGGACTAGCACCCAACCAAGAGACCCAGTACTTC.

The rearrangement uses TRBV14 and TRBJ2-3; D may be TRBD1 (6 bases). Germline values: CDR1 SGHDN, CDR2 FVKESK. The CDR3 totals 16 residues. Trimming pared 6 bases from V and 4 bases from J, leaving 20 bases between. The CDR3 spells CASSRAGVFGPDTQYF. CDR3 nucleotides: TGTGCCAGCAGTCGCGCAGGGGTGTTTGGCCCAGATACGCAGTATTTT.

The CDR3 region is CASGAQGARGTEAFF. In nucleotides, the CDR3 is TGTGCCAGCGGGGCGCAGGGGGCCAGGGGCACTGAAGCTTTCTTT. The gene calls are TRBV7-6 and TRBJ1-1, with 8 bases lining up with TRBD1. With V trimmed by 8 bases and J by 4 bases, 12 bases remained unmatched. CDR3 length: 15 amino acids. Per the germline V gene, CDR1 is SGHVS and CDR2 is FNYEAQ.

The V call is TRBV6-5, the J call TRBJ2-5, with TRBD1 matching over 8 bases. Germline V gives CDR1 MNHEY, CDR2 SVGAGI. Trimming cost V 6 bases and J 4 bases; bases outside gene matches: 7. The CDR3 runs 14 residues. In nucleotides, the CDR3 is TGTGCCAGCAGCCAAACAGGGGGGAGAGAGACCCAGTACTTC. Translating gives CASSQTGGRETQYF.

This rearrangement joins TRBV6-1 to TRBJ2-2; TRBD1 is a possible D gene (6 bases). V gave up 6 bases and J gave up 4 bases, with 12 bases separating them. Germline values: CDR1 MNHNS, CDR2 SASEGT. The length of the CDR3 is 14 residues. The DNA for the CDR3 is TGTGCCAGCAGACAGGGTGGCGCCACCGGGGAGCTGTTTTTT. Protein product: CASRQGGATGELFF.

V is TRBV19 and J is TRBJ2-2; 7 bases map to TRBD2. Germline V lookup: CDR1 LNHDA, CDR2 SQIVND (reference sequence). The CDR3 sequence is 18 residues long. After removal of 0 bases from V and 4 bases from J, the junction contained 11 bases not matched to a gene. CDR3 sequence reads: CASSIDPWGGSSTGELFF. The CDR3, as DNA: TGTGCCAGTAGTATAGACCCCTGGGGCGGGAGTTCCACCGGGGAGCTGTTTTTT.

CDR3 bases: TGTGCCAGCAGCCAATCGAGGAACAGCAATCAGCCCCAGCATTTT. Protein product: CASSQSRNSNQPQHF. The chain recombines TRBV16 with TRBJ1-5; D unclear. V was clipped by 0 bases and J by 1 base, with 7 bases between them. CDR3 length: 15 amino acids. The germline gives CDR1 KGHSY, CDR2 FQNENV.

This clone was counted a few times. The chain employs TRBV28 and TRBJ1-2; TRBD1 matches 7 bases. The CDR3 consists of 12 residues. The germline V gene has CDR1 MDHEN and CDR2 SYDVKM. V lost 7 bases to trimming and J lost 6 bases; unmatched junction nucleotides: 5. CDR3 protein: CASTTDRHGYTF. The CDR3 region has the DNA TGTGCCAGCACTACGGACAGGCATGGCTACACCTTC.

V is TRBV7-7 and J is TRBJ2-1; 7 bases agree with TRBD2. The CDR3 extends over 15 amino acids. The germline V gene encodes CDR1 SSHAT and CDR2 FNYEAQ (reference sequence). After removal of 4 bases from V and 9 bases from J, the junction contained 12 bases not matched to a gene. The CDR3 spells CASSSGGGTAAEQFF. In nucleotides, the CDR3 is TGTGCCAGCAGCTCGGGCGGGGGTACCGCCGCTGAGCAGTTCTTC.

This clone came up once. This chain joins TRBV6-8 and TRBJ1-5; D remains unclear. Germline loops: CDR1 MNHGY, CDR2 SAAAGT. This CDR3 spans 16 amino acids. V lost 2 bases and J lost 2, with 13 bases in between. CDR3: CASSYPNEVCNQPQHF. The CDR3 DNA reads as TGTGCCAGCAGTTACCCCAACGAGGTTTGCAATCAGCCCCAGCATTTT.

The chain couples TRBV28 to TRBJ2-5; 12 nucleotides align to TRBD1. This CDR3 has 16 amino acids. Germline CDR1 MDHEN, CDR2 SYDVKM. V trimming: 4 bases; J trimming: 4 bases; junction bases outside the gene matches: 7. CDR3 loop: CASSSGGQGAGETQYF. The CDR3 region has the DNA TGTGCCAGCAGTTCGGGGGGACAGGGGGCCGGAGAGACCCAGTACTTC.

Here the CDR3 reads CASSVTEHGEQFF. The CDR3 DNA is TGTGCCAGCAGCGTAACTGAGCACGGTGAGCAGTTCTTC. This chain links TRBV9 with TRBJ2-1; D unclear. V dropped 1 base and J dropped 9 bases, with 11 bases sitting between them. This CDR3 region has 13 residues. CDR1 is SGDLS and CDR2 is YYNGEE in the germline V gene.

The chain uses TRBV5-6 and TRBJ1-2; D remains unclear. V was cut by 4 bases and J by 5 bases, with 9 bases left in between. CDR1 SGHDT and CDR2 YYEEEE come from the germline V gene. CDR3 length: 12 residues. CDR3 coding DNA: TGTGCCAGCAGCAAAGCCGGTTATGGCTACACCTTC. Translated, it gives CASSKAGYGYTF.

The V call is TRBV10-3, the J call TRBJ1-1; D perhaps matches TRBD1 (6 bases). With 3 bases removed from V and 5 bases from J, the gap between germline ends came to 16 bases. Germline CDR1 and CDR2: ENHRY and SYGVKD. The CDR3 extends over 15 amino acids. The CDR3 DNA reads TGTGCCATCAGTGACCTTAAGGGGGTCGAGACTGAAGCTTTCTTT. Translated, it gives CAISDLKGVETEAFF.